This is a list of T cell receptor beta chains from one sample in a study of blood T cell repertoires in COVID-19. The data were produced by immunoSEQ multiplex PCR, yet TCRdb's version contains in-frame clones alone and is incomplete. Of roughly 150,000 clones in the sample, approximately 81% were seen once. Sequencing was performed on PBMCs or T cells enriched from blood (not recorded which). The receptors here all came from a man aged 60 to 75 who had recovered from COVID-19. The CDR3 runs from the conserved cysteine through the conserved F or W. A D gene is named only where the DNA matches it firmly. Some rows have no size entry. The others give once, few or many, or a class for an expanded clone.

. TRBJ2-5 TRBV2 TRBD2 TGTGCCAGCACCGGGACTAGACAAGAGACCCAGTACTTC CASTGTRQETQYF
. TRBJ1-3 TRBV28 TRBD1 TGTGCCAGCATCCCAGGGGGAAGGGTCACCATATATTTT CASIPGGRVTIYF
few TRBJ1-2 TRBV27 . TGTGCCAGCAGTTTCGGGCAGGGATATGGCTACACCTTC CASSFGQGYGYTF
. TRBJ1-2 TRBV28 . TGTGCCAGCAGTCAAAACTATGGCTACACCTTC CASSQNYGYTF
few TRBJ2-3 TRBV5-1 . TGCGCCAGCAGATGGGAGAATCCCACAGATACGCAGTATTTT CASRWENPTDTQYF
. TRBJ2-1 TRBV19 TRBD2 TGTGCCAGTAGTTCTGGGACTAGCGGGCGCTCCTACAATGAGCAGTTCTTC CASSSGTSGRSYNEQFF
. TRBJ2-7 TRBV29-1 TRBD1 TGCAGCGTTATTCGGGACAGGACCTACGAGCAGTACTTC CSVIRDRTYEQYF
. TRBJ2-1 TRBV11-3 . TGTGCCAGCAGCTTAGGGGGCGGTGGGTCGAGTGAGCAGTTCTTC CASSLGGGGSSEQFF
once TRBJ1-5 TRBV19 . TGTGCCAGTAGTACCCTAAGGACAGATAGCAATCAGCCCCAGCATTTT CASSTLRTDSNQPQHF
once TRBJ2-2 TRBV6-5 TRBD1 TGTGCCAGCAGTAACCAGGGGGCAGGAACCGGGGAGCTGTTTTTT CASSNQGAGTGELFF
few TRBJ2-5 TRBV24-1 . TGTGCCACCAGTGATCGGGGCCAAGAGACCCAGTACTTC CATSDRGQETQYF
. TRBJ2-1 TRBV7-3 TRBD1 TGTGCCAGCAGCTCGCGGACAGGGAGCTCCTACAATGAGCAGTTCTTC CASSSRTGSSYNEQFF
. TRBJ2-5 TRBV19 . TGTGCCTCTAGTAAACAGGGTATCCTCGTCTACCAAGAGACCCAGTACTTC CASSKQGILVYQETQYF
. TRBJ2-3 TRBV19 . TGTGCCAGTAGTATGGCCGGGTACCCTAGCACAGATACGCAGTATTTT CASSMAGYPSTDTQYF
. TRBJ2-1 TRBV3-1/TRBV3-2 TRBD2 TGTGCCAGCAGCCGAAGCAGACTAGCGAATGAGCAGTTCTTC CASSRSRLANEQFF
. TRBJ2-4 TRBV5-1 . TGCGCCAGCAGCTTGGTGGGGGGTCCCAGCGAAAACATTCAGTACTTC CASSLVGGPSENIQYF
few TRBJ2-2 TRBV5-4 TRBD1 TGTGCCAGCAGCTCCTGGGACAGGGGGCTCGGCGGCACCGGGGAGCTGTTTTTT CASSSWDRGLGGTGELFF
. TRBJ1-1 TRBV5-1 TRBD1 TGCGCCAGCAGCTTGTTAGGCGGGACAGGGCAGAACACTGAAGCTTTCTTT CASSLLGGTGQNTEAFF
. TRBJ1-1 TRBV2 . TGTGCCAGCAGTGTAGGGGGGGCGAACACTGAAGCTTTCTTT CASSVGGANTEAFF
few TRBJ2-3 TRBV28 TRBD2 TGTGCCAGCAGCTTAGCGGGCGATCGCACAGATACGCAGTATTTT CASSLAGDRTDTQYF
. TRBJ2-7 TRBV28 . TGTGCCAGCAGCCCCCGGACAGTAACCTACGAGCAGTACTTC CASSPRTVTYEQYF
. TRBJ2-1 TRBV5-1 . TGCGCCAGCAGCTTGGGGAGAGGCAATGAGCAGTTCTTC CASSLGRGNEQFF
. TRBJ2-2 TRBV5-1 . TGCGCCAGCAGCTTGGAGACATCCACCGGGGAGCTGTTTTTT CASSLETSTGELFF
. TRBJ2-7 TRBV4-2 TRBD1 TGTGCCAGCAGCCAACTCGGGACAGGGGGTTACGAGCAGTACTTC CASSQLGTGGYEQYF
. TRBJ2-7 TRBV15 TRBD1 TGTGCCACCAGCAGGGAGAAAAGTTGGGACAGCTCCTACGAGCAGTACTTC CATSREKSWDSSYEQYF
. TRBJ2-7 TRBV5-4 . TGTGCCAGCAGCTTGCGGGGGGCTGGGTACGAGCAGTACTTC CASSLRGAGYEQYF
. TRBJ2-1 TRBV9 TRBD2 TGTGCCAGCAGCCCCGGGACTAGCTCGCAGTTCTTC CASSPGTSSQFF
. TRBJ1-1 TRBV21-1 . TGTGCCAGCAGCAAAAGGTCCTCCGGGGGAGGACAGAACACTGAAGCTTTCTTT CASSKRSSGGGQNTEAFF
. TRBJ2-5 TRBV7-3 . TGTGCCAGCAGTCTGAGTCCGGGGGACCCGGGGACCCAGTACTTC CASSLSPGDPGTQYF